Detailed here is one TCR beta chain. This record belongs to a study of blood T cell repertoires in COVID-19. Overall study: Acute and convalescent COVID-19 samples came from the United States, Italy and Spain. The cDNA or gDNA used as material had been derived from T cells, B-cell-depleted T cells, or PBMCs.

CDR3 length: 18 amino acids. With 0 bases clipped from V and 4 bases from J, the junction kept 8 bases outside the gene matches. Germline V lookup: CDR1 SGHNT, CDR2 YYREEE (reference sequence). Original processing notes: Amplifying reference gene primers gave estimates of nucleated cell counts. Data came from immunoSEQ multiplex PCR; TCRdb stores just in-frame clones and leaves some out. That table supplies the V and J calls and clone size; D and trimming were determined from the DNA. The sample lists more than 15,000 clones, 85% to 95% occurring once. V and J are TRBV5-4 and TRBJ2-2, with 11 bases that match TRBD1. Specimen: peripheral blood. This TCR was recovered from a woman aged 50 to 60 with active COVID-19. CDR3 amino acids: CASSLGPSGTGGTGELFF. The CDR3 nucleotides are TGTGCCAGCAGCTTGGGCCCCTCCGGGACAGGGGGCACCGGGGAGCTGTTTTTT.